This T cell receptor beta chain was captured in a study of blood T cell repertoires in COVID-19. About the study: Both acute and convalescent COVID-19 samples were obtained from the United States, Italy and Spain.

Germline CDR1 and CDR2: LGHDT and YNNKEL (reference sequence). This CDR3 is built from 15 residues. V lost 0 bases and J lost 6, with 11 bases in between. The table came from immunoSEQ multiplex PCR; TCRdb's copy has only in-frame clones and leaves some out. Of tens of thousands of clones detected, around four fifths appear once; the ten largest clones hold roughly 5.3%. This clone came up a few times. Sequences were obtained from peripheral blood. The genes are TRBV3-1 (or the pseudogene TRBV3-2) and TRBJ2-2; D possibly corresponds to TRBD1 (5 bases). The origin of this receptor is a man aged 50 or older with active COVID-19. DNA for the CDR3: TGTGCCAGCAGCCAAGATACAGGATCTGCCGGGGAGCTGTTTTTT. Translating gives CASSQDTGSAGELFF.